One and the same sample provided the 3 T cell receptor beta chains below, sequenced in a study of cytomegalovirus exposure and HLA in healthy donors. Primers for the PCR totalled 60 Vbeta and 13 Jbeta. Clones were read by immunoSEQ multiplex PCR, and TCRdb kept only the in-frame ones, dropping some. The data contain tens of thousands of clones, approximately 77% of them seen just once; the ten biggest clones take up 7.4%. Sequencing input: PBMCs. The receptors stem from a woman aged 30 to 39 in good health and CMV-seropositive.

This clone showed up just a few times. V and J are TRBV6-4 and TRBJ2-1; 9 nucleotides match TRBD2. The CDR3 length is 14 residues. Germline CDR1 is MRHNA and CDR2 is SNTAGT. V was clipped by 4 bases and J by 7 bases; unmatched bases: 5. As DNA, the CDR3 is TGTGCCAGCAGTGTGGCGGGAGGGGAAAATGAGCAGTTCTTC. It encodes CASSVAGGENEQFF.

This clone was observed a handful of times. The chain combines TRBV7-2 with TRBJ2-5, with 10 bases lining up with TRBD2. This CDR3 contains 18 residues. V gave up 2 bases and J gave up 6 bases; unmatched junction bases: 15. Per the germline V gene, CDR1 is SGHTA and CDR2 is FQGNSA. This CDR3 reads CASSLHRLAGAGEQTQYF. CDR3 nucleotides: TGTGCCAGCAGCTTACATCGGCTAGCGGGAGCGGGGGAACAGACCCAGTACTTC.

The chain links TRBV28 to TRBJ2-7; D might be TRBD1 (5 bases). The germline V gene encodes CDR1 MDHEN and CDR2 SYDVKM. Between the trimmed V and J ends, which lost 3 bases and 6 bases, there was a span of 12 bases. The CDR3 sequence is 13 residues long. The CDR3 loop is CASSFSGYGEQYF. The CDR3 DNA reads as TGTGCCAGCAGTTTCTCAGGGTACGGCGAGCAGTACTTC.